This TCR beta chain was recorded in a study of early T cells in non-severe SARS-CoV-2 infection. The TCR library protocol attached unique molecular identifiers to the individual cDNA molecules. TCRdb reanalysed the 5' RACE reads using MiXCR and keeps one entry per CDR3 protein. The sample comprises about 33,000 distinct CDR3 sequences, roughly 5% of which are singletons, and around 27% rests with the top ten. In its sample, this clonotype was seen a few times. Sample: whole blood. This clonotype originated in an adult who was a healthcare worker with PCR-confirmed SARS-CoV-2 infection or an uninfected control (not recorded which).

The CDR3 protein is CASSFSLGANTEAFF. The CDR3 region has the DNA TGTGCCAGCAGCTTTTCGTTGGGGGCGAACACTGAAGCTTTCTTT. This rearrangement joins TRBV7-8 to TRBJ1-1; maybe TRBD1 (6 bases). CDR1 SGHVS and CDR2 FQNEAQ come from the germline V gene. The CDR3 consists of 15 residues. Trimming removed 3 bases from V and 1 base from J, with 12 bases in between.